This T cell receptor (beta chain) is from a study of CD8 T cells in ankylosing spondylitis. Findings of the study overall: A motif of roughly 8 highly homologous TCR beta variants was seen as apparently characteristic of ankylosing spondylitis blood. Reports of some motif variants in reactive arthritis synovial fluid and blood predate this one. The clones that were linked to disease were reported to be significantly enriched in matched synovial fluid samples from ankylosing spondylitis patients.

Making use of molecular barcodes, quantitative 5'-RACE generated TCR beta libraries. TCRdb re-derived calls from the 5' RACE reads in MiXCR, one entry per CDR3 protein. Of about 250,000 distinct CDR3 sequences in the sample, about 24% were seen once. The CDR3 spans 13 residues. Germline-derived CDR1 and CDR2 are DFQATT and SNEGSKA (reference sequence). This clonotype was seen many times. What it binds is unknown. The sample comprised blood, either unsorted or a sorted T cell fraction (not recorded which). The gene calls are TRBV20-1 and TRBJ2-1; 7 nucleotides match TRBD1. The receptor comes from a male donor with ankylosing spondylitis or in good health (not recorded which). For the CDR3, the DNA is TGCAGCGGCCGCGACAGGGCAAACAATGAGCAGTTCTTC. Residues: CSGRDRANNEQFF.